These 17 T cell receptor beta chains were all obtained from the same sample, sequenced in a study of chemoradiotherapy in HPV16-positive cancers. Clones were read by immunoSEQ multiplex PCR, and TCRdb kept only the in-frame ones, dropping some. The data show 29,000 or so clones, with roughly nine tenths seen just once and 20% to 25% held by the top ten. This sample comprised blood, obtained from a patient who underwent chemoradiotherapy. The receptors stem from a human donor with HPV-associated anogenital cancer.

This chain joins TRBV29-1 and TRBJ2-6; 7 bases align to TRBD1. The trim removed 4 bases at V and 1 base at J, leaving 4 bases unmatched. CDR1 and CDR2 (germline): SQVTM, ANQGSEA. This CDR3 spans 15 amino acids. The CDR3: CSVGDRDSGANVLTF. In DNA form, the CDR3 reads TGCAGCGTTGGAGACAGGGATTCTGGGGCCAACGTCCTGACTTTC.

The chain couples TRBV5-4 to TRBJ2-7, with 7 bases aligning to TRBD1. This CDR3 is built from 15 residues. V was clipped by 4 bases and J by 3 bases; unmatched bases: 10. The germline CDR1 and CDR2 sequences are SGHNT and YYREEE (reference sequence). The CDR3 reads CASSLTGTERYEQYF. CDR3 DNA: TGTGCCAGCAGCCTGACCGGGACAGAGCGCTACGAGCAGTACTTC.

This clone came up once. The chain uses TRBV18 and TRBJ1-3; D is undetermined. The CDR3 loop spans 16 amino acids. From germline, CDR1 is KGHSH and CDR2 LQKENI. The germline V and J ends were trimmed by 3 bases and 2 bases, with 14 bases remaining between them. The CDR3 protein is CASSPTETRTGNTIYF. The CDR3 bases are TGTGCCAGCTCACCCACGGAGACAAGAACTGGAAACACCATATATTTT.

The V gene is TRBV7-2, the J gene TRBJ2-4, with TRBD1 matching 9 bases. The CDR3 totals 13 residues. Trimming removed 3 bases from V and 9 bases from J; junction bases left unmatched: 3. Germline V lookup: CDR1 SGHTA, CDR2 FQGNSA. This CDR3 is CASSFGTGTIQYF. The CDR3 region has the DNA TGTGCCAGCAGCTTCGGGACAGGGACCATTCAGTACTTC.

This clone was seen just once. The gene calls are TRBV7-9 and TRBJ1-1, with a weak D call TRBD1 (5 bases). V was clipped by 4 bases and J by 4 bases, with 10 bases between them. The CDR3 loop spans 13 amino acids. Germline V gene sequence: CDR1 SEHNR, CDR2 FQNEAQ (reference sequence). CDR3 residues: CASSSGRLTEAFF. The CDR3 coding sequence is TGTGCCAGCAGCTCAGGGAGACTCACTGAAGCTTTCTTT.

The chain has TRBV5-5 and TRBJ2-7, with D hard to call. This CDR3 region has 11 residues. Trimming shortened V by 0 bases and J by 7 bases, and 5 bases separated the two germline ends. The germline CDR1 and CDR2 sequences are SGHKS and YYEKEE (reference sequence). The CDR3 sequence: CASSLGKEQYF. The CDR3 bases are TGTGCCAGCAGCTTGGGGAAGGAGCAGTACTTC.

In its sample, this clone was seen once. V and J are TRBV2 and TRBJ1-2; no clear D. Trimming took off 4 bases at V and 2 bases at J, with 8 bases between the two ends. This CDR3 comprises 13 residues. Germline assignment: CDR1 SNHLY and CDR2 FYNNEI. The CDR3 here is CASSGYNNYGYTF. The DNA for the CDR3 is TGTGCCAGCAGTGGGTACAACAACTATGGCTACACCTTC.

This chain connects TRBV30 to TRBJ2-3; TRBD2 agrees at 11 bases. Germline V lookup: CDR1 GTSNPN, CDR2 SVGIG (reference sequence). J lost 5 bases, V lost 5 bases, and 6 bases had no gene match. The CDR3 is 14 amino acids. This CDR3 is CAWAGTSGGDTQYF. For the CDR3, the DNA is TGTGCCTGGGCCGGGACTAGCGGCGGAGATACGCAGTATTTT.

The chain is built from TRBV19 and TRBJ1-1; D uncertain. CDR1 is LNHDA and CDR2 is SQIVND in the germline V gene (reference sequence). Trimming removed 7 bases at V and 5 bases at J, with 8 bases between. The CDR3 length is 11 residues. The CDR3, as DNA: TGTGCCAGTAAGTTCGGGACTGAAGCTTTCTTT. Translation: CASKFGTEAFF.

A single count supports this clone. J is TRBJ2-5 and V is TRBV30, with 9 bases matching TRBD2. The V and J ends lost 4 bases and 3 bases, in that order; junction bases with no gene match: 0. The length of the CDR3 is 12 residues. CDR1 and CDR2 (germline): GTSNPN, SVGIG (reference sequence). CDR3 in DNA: TGTGCCTGGACTAGCGGGGAAGAGACCCAGTACTTC. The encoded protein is CAWTSGEETQYF.

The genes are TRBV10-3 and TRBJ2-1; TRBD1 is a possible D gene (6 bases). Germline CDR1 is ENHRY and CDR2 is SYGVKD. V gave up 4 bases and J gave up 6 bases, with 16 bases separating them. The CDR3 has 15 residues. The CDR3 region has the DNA TGTGCCATCAGTGGGGATCCTAGGGGGAGCAATGAGCAGTTCTTC. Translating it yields CAISGDPRGSNEQFF.

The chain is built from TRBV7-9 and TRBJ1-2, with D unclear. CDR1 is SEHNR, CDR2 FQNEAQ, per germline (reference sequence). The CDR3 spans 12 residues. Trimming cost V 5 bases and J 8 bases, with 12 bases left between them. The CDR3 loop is CASSMGIWGYTF. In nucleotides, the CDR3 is TGTGCCAGCAGCATGGGTATCTGGGGCTACACCTTC.

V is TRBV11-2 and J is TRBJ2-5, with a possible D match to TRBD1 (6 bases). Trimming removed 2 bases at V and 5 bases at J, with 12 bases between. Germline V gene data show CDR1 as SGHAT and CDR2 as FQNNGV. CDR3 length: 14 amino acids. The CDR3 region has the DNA TGTGCCAGCAGCTTAACAGGGTGGGGGGAGACCCAGTACTTC. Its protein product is CASSLTGWGETQYF.

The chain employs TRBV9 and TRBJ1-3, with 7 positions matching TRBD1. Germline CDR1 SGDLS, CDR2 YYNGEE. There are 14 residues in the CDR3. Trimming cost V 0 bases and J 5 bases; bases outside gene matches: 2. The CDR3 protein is CASSVGDSRNTIYF. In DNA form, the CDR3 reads TGTGCCAGCAGCGTAGGGGACAGTCGAAACACCATATATTTT.

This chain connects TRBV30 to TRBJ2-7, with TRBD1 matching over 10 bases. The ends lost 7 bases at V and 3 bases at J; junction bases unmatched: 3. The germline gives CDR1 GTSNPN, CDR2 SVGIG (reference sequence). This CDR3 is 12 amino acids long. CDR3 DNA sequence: TGTGCCTTCTGGACAGGGGGCTACGAGCAGTACTTC. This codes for CAFWTGGYEQYF.

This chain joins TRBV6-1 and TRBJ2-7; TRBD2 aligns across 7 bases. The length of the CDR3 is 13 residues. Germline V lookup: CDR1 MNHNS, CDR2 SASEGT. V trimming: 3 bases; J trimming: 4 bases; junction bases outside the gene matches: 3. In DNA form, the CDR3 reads TGTGCCAGCAGTGACAGCGGGGTATACGAGCAGTACTTC. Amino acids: CASSDSGVYEQYF.

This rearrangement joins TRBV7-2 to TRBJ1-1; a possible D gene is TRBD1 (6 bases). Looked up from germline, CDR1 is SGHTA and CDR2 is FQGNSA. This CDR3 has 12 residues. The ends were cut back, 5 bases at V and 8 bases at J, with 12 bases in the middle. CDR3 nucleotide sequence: TGTGCCAGCAGCCGGGACACCCAGGAAGCTTTCTTT. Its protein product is CASSRDTQEAFF. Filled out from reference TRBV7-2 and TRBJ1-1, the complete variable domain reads GAGVSQSPSNKVTEKGKDVELRCDPISGHTALYWYRQSLGQGLEFLIYFQGNSAPDKSGLPSDRFSAERTGGSVSTLTIQRTQQEDSAVYLCASSRDTQEAFFGQGTRLTVV.